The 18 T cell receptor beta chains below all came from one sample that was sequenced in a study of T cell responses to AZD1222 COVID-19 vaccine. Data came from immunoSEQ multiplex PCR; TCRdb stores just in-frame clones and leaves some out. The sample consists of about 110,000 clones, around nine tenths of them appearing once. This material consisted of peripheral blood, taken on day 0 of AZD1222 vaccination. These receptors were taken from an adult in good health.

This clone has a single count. The CDR3 loop is CASSQDGLGGTGELFF. Written as DNA, the CDR3 is TGCGCCAGCAGCCAAGACGGACTAGGAGGCACCGGGGAGCTGTTTTTT. J is TRBJ2-2 and V is TRBV5-1; 7 bases agree with TRBD2. This CDR3 comprises 16 residues. The germline V gene encodes CDR1 SGHRS and CDR2 YFSETQ. V gave up 4 bases and J gave up 4 bases; unmatched junction bases: 10.

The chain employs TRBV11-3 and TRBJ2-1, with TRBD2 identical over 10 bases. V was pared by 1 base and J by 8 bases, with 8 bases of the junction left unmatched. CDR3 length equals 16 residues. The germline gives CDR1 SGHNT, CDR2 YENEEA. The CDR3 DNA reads TGTGCCAGCAGCTTAGGTCTAGCGGGAGTATCTCATGAGCAGTTCTTC. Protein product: CASSLGLAGVSHEQFF.

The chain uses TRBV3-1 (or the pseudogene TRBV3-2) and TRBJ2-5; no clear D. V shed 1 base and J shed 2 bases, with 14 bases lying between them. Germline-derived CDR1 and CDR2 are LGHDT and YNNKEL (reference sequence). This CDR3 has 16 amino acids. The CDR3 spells CASSQGQWRSQETQYF. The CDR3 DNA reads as TGTGCCAGCAGCCAAGGGCAATGGAGATCACAAGAGACCCAGTACTTC.

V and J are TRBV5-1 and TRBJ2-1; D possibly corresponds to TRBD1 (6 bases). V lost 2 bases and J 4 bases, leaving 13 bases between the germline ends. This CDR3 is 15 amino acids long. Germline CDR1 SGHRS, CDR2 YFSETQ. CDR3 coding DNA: TGCGCCAGCAGCTTACAAACAGGGTTATACAATGAGCAGTTCTTC. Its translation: CASSLQTGLYNEQFF.

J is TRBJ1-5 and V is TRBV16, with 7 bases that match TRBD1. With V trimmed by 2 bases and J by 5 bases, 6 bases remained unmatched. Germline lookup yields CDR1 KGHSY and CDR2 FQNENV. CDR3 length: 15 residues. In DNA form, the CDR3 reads TGTGCCAGCAGCCAAATGACAGGGCGTTATCAGCCCCAGCATTTT. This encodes CASSQMTGRYQPQHF.

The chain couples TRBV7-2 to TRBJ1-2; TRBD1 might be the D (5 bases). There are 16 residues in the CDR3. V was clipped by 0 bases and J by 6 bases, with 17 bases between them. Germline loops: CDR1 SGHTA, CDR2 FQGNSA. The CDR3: CASSLAWRGQVDGYTF. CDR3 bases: TGTGCCAGCAGCTTAGCCTGGAGGGGCCAGGTTGATGGCTACACCTTC.

This chain's CDR3 is CASSLGRGGETQYF. The DNA for the CDR3 is TGTGCCAGCAGCTTGGGGCGGGGAGGAGAGACCCAGTACTTC. The chain uses TRBV5-4 and TRBJ2-5; TRBD2 might be the D (6 bases). This CDR3 comprises 14 residues. CDR1 is SGHNT and CDR2 is YYREEE in the germline V gene (reference sequence). Trimming left V 0 bases short and J 4 bases short, with 10 bases between.

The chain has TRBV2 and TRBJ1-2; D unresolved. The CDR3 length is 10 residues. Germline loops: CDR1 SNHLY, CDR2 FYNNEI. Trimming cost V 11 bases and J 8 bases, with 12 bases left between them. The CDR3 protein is CASHSGGYTF. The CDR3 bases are TGTGCCTCCCACAGCGGCGGCTACACCTTC.

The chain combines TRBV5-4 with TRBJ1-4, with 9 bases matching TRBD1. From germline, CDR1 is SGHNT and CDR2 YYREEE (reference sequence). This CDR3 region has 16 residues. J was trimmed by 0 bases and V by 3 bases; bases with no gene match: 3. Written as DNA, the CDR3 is TGTGCCAGCAGCTCGACAGGGGGAACAACTAATGAAAAACTGTTTTTT. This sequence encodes CASSSTGGTTNEKLFF. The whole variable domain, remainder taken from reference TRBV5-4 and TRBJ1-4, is ETGVTQSPTHLIKTRGQQVTLRCSSQSGHNTVSWYQQALGQGPQFIFQYYREEENGRGNFPPRFSGLQFPNYSSELNVNALELDDSALYLCASSSTGGTTNEKLFFGSGTQLSVL.

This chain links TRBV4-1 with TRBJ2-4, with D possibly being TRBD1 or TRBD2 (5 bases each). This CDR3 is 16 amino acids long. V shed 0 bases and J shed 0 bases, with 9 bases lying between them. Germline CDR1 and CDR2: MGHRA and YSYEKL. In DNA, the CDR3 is TGCGCCAGCAGCCAAGATGGGACCACAGCCAAAAACATTCAGTACTTC. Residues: CASSQDGTTAKNIQYF.

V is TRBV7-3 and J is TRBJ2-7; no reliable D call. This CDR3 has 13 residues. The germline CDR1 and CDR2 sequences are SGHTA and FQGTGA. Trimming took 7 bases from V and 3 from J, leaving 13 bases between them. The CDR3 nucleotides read TGTGCCAGCACCCTCCGTGGGTGCTACGAGCAGTACGTC. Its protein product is CASTLRGCYEQYV.

CDR3 bases: TGTGCCAGCAGTTCTAATGGACAGCCGCCCTATGGCTACACCTTC. It yields the protein CASSSNGQPPYGYTF. The chain combines TRBV28 with TRBJ1-2; maybe TRBD1 (6 bases). The CDR3 covers 15 residues. With 4 bases removed from V and 4 bases from J, the gap between germline ends came to 16 bases. Germline V lookup: CDR1 MDHEN, CDR2 SYDVKM.

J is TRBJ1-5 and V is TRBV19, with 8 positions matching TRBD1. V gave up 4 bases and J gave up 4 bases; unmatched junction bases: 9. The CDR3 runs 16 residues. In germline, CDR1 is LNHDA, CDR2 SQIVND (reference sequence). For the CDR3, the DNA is TGTGCCAGTAGTAGACCCCGGGACAGGAAAAATCAGCCCCAGCATTTT. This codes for CASSRPRDRKNQPQHF.

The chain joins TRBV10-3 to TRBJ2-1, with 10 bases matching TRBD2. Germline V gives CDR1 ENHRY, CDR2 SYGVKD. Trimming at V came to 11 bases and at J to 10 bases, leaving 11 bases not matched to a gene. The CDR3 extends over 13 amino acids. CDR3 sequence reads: CAARPLAGEEQFF. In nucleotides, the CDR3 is TGTGCCGCACGCCCCCTAGCGGGAGAGGAGCAGTTCTTC.

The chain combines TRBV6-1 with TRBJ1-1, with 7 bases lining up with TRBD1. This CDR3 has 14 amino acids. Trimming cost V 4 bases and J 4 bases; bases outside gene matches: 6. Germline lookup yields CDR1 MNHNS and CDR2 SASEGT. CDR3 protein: CASSGQGGGTEAFF. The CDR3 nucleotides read TGTGCCAGCAGTGGACAGGGAGGAGGCACTGAAGCTTTCTTT.

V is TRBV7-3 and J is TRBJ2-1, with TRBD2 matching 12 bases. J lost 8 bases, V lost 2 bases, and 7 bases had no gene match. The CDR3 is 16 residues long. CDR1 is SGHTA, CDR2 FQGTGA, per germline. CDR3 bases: TGTGCCAGCAGCTTATTTCTAGCGGGAGGGCCTGATGAGCAGTTCTTC. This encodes CASSLFLAGGPDEQFF. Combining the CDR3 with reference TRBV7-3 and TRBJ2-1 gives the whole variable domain GAGVSQTPSNKVTEKGKYVELRCDPISGHTALYWYRQSLGQGPEFLIYFQGTGAADDSGLPNDRFFAVRPEGSVSTLKIQRTERGDSAVYLCASSLFLAGGPDEQFFGPGTRLTVL.

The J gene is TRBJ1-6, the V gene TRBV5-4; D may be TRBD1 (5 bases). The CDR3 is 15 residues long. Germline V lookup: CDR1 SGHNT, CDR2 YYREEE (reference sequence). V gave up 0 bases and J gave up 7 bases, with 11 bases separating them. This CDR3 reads CASSLAAGRNSPLHF. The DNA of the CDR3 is TGTGCCAGCAGCTTGGCTGCAGGGCGCAATTCACCCCTCCACTTT.

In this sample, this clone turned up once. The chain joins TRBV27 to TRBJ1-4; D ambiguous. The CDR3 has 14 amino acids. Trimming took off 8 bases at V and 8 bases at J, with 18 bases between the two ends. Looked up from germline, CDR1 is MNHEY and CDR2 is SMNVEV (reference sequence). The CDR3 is CASGREGGREKLFF. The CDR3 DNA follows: TGTGCCAGCGGGCGGGAGGGAGGAAGGGAAAAACTGTTTTTT.